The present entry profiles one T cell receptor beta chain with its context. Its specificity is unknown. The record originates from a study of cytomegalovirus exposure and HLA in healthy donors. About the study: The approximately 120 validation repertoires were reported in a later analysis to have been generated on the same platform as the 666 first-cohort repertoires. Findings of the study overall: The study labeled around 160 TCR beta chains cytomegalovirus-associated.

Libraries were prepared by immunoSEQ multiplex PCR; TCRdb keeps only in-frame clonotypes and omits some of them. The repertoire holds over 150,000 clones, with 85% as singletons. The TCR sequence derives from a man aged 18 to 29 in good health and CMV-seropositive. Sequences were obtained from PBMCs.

CDR3: CAWRGAYEQYF. For the CDR3, the DNA is TGTGCCTGGAGGGGGGCGTACGAGCAGTACTTC. The chain couples TRBV30 to TRBJ2-7, with D possibly being TRBD1 (6 bases). Trimming removed 3 bases from V and 4 bases from J, with 7 bases in between. Germline V lookup: CDR1 GTSNPN, CDR2 SVGIG (reference sequence). This CDR3 contains 11 residues.